The 5 T cell receptor beta chains reported below all come from one sample, sequenced in a study of early T cells in non-severe SARS-CoV-2 infection. TCRdb passed the 5' RACE reads through MiXCR, listing each CDR3 protein once. In the table there are some 89,000 distinct CDR3 sequences, approximately 10% of which are singletons. The material sequenced was whole blood, taken at baseline. These receptors all come from an adult who was a healthcare worker with PCR-confirmed SARS-CoV-2 infection or an uninfected control (not recorded which).

The DNA of the CDR3 is TGCAGTGCTCCAGGGACATTCGGTGAAGAGACCCAGTACTTC. Amino acids: CSAPGTFGEETQYF. The V gene is TRBV20-1, the J gene TRBJ2-5; weak D call: TRBD1 (6 bases). Between the trimmed V and J ends, which lost 5 bases and 3 bases, there was a span of 16 bases. CDR1 and CDR2 from the germline V gene are DFQATT and SNEGSKA (reference sequence). There are 14 residues in the CDR3.

This clonotype was detected many times. CDR3 protein: CASSFTSRLNYEQYF. CDR3 coding DNA: TGTGCCAGCAGTTTTACTTCCCGTCTTAACTACGAGCAGTACTTC. The chain employs TRBV12-3 or TRBV12-4 and TRBJ2-7; no definite D call. The CDR3 covers 15 residues. The V and J ends lost 3 bases and 3 bases respectively, with 15 bases between them.

This clonotype appeared a few times. The chain couples TRBV7-2 to TRBJ2-3; D call uncertain. V lost 5 bases to trimming and J lost 5 bases, with 14 bases between them. The CDR3 loop spans 14 amino acids. CDR1 is SGHTA and CDR2 is FQGNSA in the germline V gene. CDR3 DNA: TGTGCCAGCAGCGGTGCCGGCCAGCTAGATACGCAGTATTTT. Its translation is CASSGAGQLDTQYF.

A few counts support this clonotype. Compared with germline, one end of the junction differs, possibly owing to a read error. The genes are TRBV7-9 and TRBJ1-3; D is ambiguous. Looked up from germline, CDR1 is SEHNR and CDR2 is FQNEAQ (reference sequence). This CDR3 has 14 amino acids. As DNA, the CDR3 is TGTGCCAGCGCAGCCACAAGCTCTGAAAACACCATATATTTT. It specifies CASAATSSENTIYF.

This clonotype was seen many times. The CDR3 loop is CASSLRDRGTEAFF. In DNA, the CDR3 is TGTGCCAGCTCACTCCGGGACAGGGGCACTGAAGCTTTCTTT. The chain joins TRBV18 to TRBJ1-1; 10 positions agree with TRBD1. The CDR3 loop spans 14 amino acids. Looked up from germline, CDR1 is KGHSH and CDR2 is LQKENI. Trimming at V came to 4 bases and at J to 4 bases, leaving 3 bases not matched to a gene.